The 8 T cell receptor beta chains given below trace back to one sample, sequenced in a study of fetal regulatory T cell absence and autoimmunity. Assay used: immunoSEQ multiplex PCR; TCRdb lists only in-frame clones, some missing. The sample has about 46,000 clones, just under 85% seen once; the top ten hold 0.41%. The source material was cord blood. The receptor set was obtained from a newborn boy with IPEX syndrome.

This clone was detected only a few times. In DNA, the CDR3 is TGTGCCAGTAGACCCTCGACAGGGACTGGGCTCTATGGCTACACCTTC. This gives the protein CASRPSTGTGLYGYTF. The gene calls are TRBV19 and TRBJ1-2; 7 positions agree with TRBD1. Trimming took 6 bases from V and 4 from J; bases not matched to a gene: 14. The CDR3 has 16 amino acids. The germline V gene has CDR1 LNHDA and CDR2 SQIVND (reference sequence).

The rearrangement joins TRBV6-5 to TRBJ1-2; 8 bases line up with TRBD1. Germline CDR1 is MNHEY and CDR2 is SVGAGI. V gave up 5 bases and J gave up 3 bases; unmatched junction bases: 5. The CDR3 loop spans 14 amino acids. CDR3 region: CASSTPGQDYGYTF. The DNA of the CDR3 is TGTGCCAGCAGTACCCCGGGACAGGACTATGGCTACACCTTC.

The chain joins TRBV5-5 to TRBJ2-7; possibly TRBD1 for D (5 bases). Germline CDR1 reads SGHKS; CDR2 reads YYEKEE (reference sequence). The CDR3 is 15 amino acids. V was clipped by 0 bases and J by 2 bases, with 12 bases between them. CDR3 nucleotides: TGTGCCAGCAGCTTGGCCCCCAGGGCAACCTACGAGCAGTACTTC. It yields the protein CASSLAPRATYEQYF.

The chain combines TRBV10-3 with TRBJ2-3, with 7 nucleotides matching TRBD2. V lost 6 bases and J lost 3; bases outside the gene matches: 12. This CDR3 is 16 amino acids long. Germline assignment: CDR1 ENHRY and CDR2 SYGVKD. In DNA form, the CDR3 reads TGTGCCATCAGGAGGTCGGGGCGGGAGAGAACAGATACGCAGTATTTT. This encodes CAIRRSGRERTDTQYF.

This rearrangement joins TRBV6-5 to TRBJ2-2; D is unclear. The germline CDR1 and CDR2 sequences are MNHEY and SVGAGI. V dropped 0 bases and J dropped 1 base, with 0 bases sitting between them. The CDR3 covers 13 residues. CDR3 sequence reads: CASSYSNTGELFF. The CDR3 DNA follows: TGTGCCAGCAGTTACTCGAACACCGGGGAGCTGTTTTTT.

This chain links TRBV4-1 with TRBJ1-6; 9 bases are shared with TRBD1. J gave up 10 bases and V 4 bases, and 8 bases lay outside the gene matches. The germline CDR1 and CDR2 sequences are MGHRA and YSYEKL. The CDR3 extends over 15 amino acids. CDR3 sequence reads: CASSRQGQGESPLHF. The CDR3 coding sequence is TGCGCCAGCAGCCGTCAGGGACAGGGTGAGTCACCCCTCCACTTT.

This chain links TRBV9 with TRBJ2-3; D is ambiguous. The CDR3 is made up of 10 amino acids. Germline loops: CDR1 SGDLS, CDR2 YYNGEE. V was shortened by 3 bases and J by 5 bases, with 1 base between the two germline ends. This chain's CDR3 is CASSGDTQYF. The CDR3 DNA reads TGTGCCAGCAGCGGAGATACGCAGTATTTT.

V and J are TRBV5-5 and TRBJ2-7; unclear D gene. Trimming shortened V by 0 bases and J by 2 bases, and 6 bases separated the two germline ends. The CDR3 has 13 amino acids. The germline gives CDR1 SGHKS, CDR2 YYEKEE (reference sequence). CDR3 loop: CASSLEAAYEQYF. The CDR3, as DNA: TGTGCCAGCAGCTTGGAGGCAGCCTACGAGCAGTACTTC.